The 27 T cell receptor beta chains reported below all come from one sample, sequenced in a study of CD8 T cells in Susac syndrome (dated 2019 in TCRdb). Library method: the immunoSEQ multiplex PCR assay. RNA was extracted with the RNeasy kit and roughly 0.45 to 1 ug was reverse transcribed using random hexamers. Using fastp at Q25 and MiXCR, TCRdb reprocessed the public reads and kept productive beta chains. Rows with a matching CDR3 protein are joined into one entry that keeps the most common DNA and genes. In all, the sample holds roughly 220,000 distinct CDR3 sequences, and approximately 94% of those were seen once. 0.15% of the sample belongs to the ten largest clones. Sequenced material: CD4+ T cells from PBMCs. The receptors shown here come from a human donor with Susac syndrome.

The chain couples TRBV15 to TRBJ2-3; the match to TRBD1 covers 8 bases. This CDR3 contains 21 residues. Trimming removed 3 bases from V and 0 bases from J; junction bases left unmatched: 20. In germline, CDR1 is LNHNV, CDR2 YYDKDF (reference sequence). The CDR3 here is CATSRFSGTGFIPLSTDTQYF. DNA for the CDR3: TGTGCCACCAGCAGGTTCTCCGGGACAGGCTTCATCCCACTAAGCACAGATACGCAGTATTTT.

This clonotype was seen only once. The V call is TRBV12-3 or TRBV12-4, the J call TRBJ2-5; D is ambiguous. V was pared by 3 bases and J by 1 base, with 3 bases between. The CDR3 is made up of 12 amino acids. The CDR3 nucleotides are TGTGCCAGCAGTTTTCTCCAAGAGACCCAGTACTTC. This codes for CASSFLQETQYF.

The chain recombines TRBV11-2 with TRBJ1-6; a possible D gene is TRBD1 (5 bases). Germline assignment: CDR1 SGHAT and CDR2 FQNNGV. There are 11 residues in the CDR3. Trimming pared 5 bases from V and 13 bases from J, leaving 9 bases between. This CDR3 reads CASSPRGPLHF. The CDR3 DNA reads TGTGCCAGCAGCCCCCGGGGGCCCCTCCACTTT. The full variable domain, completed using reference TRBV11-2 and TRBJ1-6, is EAGVAQSPRYKIIEKRQSVAFWCNPISGHATLYWYQQILGQGPKLLIQFQNNGVVDDSQLPKDRFSAERLKGVDSTLKIQPAKLEDSAVYLCASSPRGPLHFGNGTRLTVT.

The CDR3 protein is CASALGVRGEAFF. The CDR3 DNA is TGTGCCAGCGCCCTCGGGGTGAGGGGTGAAGCTTTCTTT. This chain uses TRBV6-2 or TRBV6-3 with TRBJ1-1, with TRBD1 as a possible D gene (5 bases). There are 13 residues in the CDR3. The V and J ends lost 8 bases and 7 bases respectively, with 17 bases between them. Germline CDR1 and CDR2: MNHEY and SVGEGT.

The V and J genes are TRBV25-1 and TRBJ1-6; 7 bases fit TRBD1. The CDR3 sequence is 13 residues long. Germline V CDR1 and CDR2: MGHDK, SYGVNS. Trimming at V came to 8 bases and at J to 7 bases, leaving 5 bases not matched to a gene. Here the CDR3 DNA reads TGTGCCAGCCGACAGGGTTCGAATTCACCCCTCCACTTT. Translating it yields CASRQGSNSPLHF.

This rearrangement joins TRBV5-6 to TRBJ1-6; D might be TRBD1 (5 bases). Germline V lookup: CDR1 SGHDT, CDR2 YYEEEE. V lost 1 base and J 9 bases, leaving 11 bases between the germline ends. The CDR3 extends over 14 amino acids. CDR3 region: CASSLTRASSPLHF. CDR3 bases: TGTGCCAGCAGCTTGACCAGGGCGAGTTCACCCCTCCACTTT.

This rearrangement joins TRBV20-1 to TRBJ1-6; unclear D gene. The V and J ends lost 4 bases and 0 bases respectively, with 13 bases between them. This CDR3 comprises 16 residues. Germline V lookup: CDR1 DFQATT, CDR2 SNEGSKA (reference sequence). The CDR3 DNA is TGCAGTGCTATAGGCACCGCGAGCTCCTATAATTCACCCCTCCACTTT. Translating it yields CSAIGTASSYNSPLHF.

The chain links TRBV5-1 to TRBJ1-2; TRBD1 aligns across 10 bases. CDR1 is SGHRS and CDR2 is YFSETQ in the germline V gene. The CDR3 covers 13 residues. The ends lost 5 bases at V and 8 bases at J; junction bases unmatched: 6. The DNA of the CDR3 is TGCGCCAGCAGTCCGGGACAGGGGCCAGGCTACACCTTC. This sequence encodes CASSPGQGPGYTF.

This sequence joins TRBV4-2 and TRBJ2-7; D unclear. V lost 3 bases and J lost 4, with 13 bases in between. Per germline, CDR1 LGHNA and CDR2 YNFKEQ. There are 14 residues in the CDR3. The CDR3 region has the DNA TGTGCCAGCAGCCACCTCCGTACTGGGTACGAGCAGTACTTC. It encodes CASSHLRTGYEQYF.

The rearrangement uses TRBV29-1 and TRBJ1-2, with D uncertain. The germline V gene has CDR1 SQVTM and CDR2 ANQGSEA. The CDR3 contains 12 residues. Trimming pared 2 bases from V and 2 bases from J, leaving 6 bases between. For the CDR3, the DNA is TGCAGCGTTGAACAGGAGAACTATGGCTACACCTTC. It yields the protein CSVEQENYGYTF.

This CDR3 reads CSVQTGEAINGYTF. The CDR3 DNA reads as TGCAGCGTTCAGACAGGGGAGGCTATTAATGGCTACACCTTC. V is TRBV29-1 and J is TRBJ1-2; 8 bases align to TRBD1. Per the germline V gene, CDR1 is SQVTM and CDR2 is ANQGSEA. The V segment lost 5 bases and the J segment 6 bases; nucleotides outside the gene matches: 11. The CDR3 is made up of 14 amino acids.

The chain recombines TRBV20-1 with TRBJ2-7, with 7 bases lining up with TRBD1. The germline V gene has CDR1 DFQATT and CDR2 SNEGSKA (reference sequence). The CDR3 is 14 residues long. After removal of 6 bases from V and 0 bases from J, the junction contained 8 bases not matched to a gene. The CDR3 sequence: CSALGQDFSYEQYF. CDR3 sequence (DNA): TGCAGTGCACTTGGACAGGACTTCTCCTACGAGCAGTACTTC.

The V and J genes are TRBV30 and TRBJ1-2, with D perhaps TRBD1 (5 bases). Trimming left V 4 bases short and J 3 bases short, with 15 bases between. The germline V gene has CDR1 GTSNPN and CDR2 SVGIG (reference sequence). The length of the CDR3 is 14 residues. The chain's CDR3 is CAWTKAGIDYGYTF. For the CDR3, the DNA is TGTGCCTGGACCAAGGCAGGGATTGACTATGGCTACACCTTC.

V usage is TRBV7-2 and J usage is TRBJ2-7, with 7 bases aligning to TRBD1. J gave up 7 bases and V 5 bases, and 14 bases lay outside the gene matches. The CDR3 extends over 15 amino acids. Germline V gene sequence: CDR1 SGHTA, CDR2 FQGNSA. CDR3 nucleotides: TGTGCCAGCAGCCTAGAGGGGGCAGAAGTCATAGAGCAGTACTTC. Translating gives CASSLEGAEVIEQYF.

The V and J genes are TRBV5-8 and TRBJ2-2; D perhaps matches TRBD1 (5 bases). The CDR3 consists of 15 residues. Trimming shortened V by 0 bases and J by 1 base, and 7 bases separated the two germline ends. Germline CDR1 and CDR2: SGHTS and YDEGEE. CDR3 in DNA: TGTGCCAGCAGCTTGGGGGGCAGGAACACCGGGGAGCTGTTTTTT. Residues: CASSLGGRNTGELFF.

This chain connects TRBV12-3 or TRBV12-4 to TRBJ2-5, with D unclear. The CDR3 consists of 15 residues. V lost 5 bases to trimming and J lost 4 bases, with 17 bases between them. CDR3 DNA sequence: TGTGCCAGCAGTACCCCCCGTTCGGGTGGAGAGACCCAGTACTTC. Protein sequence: CASSTPRSGGETQYF.

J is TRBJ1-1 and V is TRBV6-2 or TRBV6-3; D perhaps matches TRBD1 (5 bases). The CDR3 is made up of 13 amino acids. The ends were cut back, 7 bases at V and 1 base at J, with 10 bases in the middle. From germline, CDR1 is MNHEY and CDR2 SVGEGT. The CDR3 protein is CASNPTGNTEAFF. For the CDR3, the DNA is TGTGCCAGCAATCCAACAGGGAACACTGAAGCTTTCTTT.

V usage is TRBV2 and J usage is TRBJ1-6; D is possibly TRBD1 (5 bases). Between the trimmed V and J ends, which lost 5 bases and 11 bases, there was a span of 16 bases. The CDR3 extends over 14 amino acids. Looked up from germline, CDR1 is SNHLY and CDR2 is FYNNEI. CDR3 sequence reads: CASSPGPLGPPLHF. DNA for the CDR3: TGTGCCAGCAGTCCGGGGCCTCTGGGGCCACCCCTCCACTTT.

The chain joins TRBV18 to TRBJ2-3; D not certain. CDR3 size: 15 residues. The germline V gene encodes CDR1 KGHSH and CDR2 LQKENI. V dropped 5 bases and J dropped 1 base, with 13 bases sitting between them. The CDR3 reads CASSADTDGTDTQYF. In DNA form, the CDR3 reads TGTGCCAGCTCAGCTGACACAGATGGCACAGATACGCAGTATTTT. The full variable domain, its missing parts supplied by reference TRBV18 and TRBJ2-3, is NAGVMQNPRHLVRRRGQEARLRCSPMKGHSHVYWYRQLPEEGLKFMVYLQKENIIDESGMPKERFSAEFPKEGPSILRIQQVVRGDSAAYFCASSADTDGTDTQYFGPGTRLTVL.

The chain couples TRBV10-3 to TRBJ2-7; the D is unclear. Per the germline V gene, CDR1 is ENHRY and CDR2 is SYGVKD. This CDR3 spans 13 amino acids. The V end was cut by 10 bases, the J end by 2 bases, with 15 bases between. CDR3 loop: CATQETPTYEQYF. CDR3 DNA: TGTGCCACTCAAGAGACACCTACCTACGAGCAGTACTTC.

The CDR3 DNA reads as TGTGCCAGCTCACTAGCATTTACAGGGATGAACACTGAAGCTTTCTTT. The encoded protein is CASSLAFTGMNTEAFF. The chain links TRBV18 to TRBJ1-1; possible D gene TRBD1, 6 bases. Germline assignment: CDR1 KGHSH and CDR2 LQKENI. Trimming removed 4 bases at V and 0 bases at J, with 15 bases between. The CDR3 spans 16 residues.

As DNA, the CDR3 is TGTGCCAGCTTACCCTTTGCAGAGAACACTGAAGCTTTCTTT. Its translation: CASLPFAENTEAFF. V and J are TRBV7-9 and TRBJ1-1; D gene uncertain. The germline V gene encodes CDR1 SEHNR and CDR2 FQNEAQ (reference sequence). With 8 bases removed from V and 1 base from J, the gap between germline ends came to 14 bases. This CDR3 has 14 amino acids.

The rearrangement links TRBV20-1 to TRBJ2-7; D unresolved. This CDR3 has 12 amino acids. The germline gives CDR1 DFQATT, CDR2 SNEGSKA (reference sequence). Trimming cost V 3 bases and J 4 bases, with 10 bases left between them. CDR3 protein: CSASSTQYEQYF. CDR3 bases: TGCAGTGCTAGCTCTACCCAATACGAGCAGTACTTC.

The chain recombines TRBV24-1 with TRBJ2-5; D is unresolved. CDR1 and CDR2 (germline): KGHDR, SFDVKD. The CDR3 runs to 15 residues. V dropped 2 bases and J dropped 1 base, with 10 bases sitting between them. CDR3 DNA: TGTGCCACCAGTGATTCGCAAGGTTTCCAAGAGACCCAGTACTTC. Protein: CATSDSQGFQETQYF.

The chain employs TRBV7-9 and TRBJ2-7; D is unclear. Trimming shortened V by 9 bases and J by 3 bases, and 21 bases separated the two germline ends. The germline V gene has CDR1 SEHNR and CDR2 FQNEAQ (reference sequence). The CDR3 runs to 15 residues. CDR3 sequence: CARARGPTPLYEQYF. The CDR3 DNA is TGTGCCAGGGCCCGAGGACCTACCCCTCTCTACGAGCAGTACTTC.

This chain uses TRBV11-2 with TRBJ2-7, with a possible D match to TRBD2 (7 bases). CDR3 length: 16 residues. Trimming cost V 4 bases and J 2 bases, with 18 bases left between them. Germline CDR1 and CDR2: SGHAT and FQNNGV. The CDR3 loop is CASSSRRGAQAYEQYF. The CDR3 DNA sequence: TGTGCCAGCAGCTCACGACGGGGGGCGCAGGCCTACGAGCAGTACTTC.

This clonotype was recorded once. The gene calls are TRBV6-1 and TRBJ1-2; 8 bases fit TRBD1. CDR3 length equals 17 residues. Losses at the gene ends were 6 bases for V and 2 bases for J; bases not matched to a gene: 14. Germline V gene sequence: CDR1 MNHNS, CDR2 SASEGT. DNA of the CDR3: TGTGCCAGCAGACAGACTTATTTGGACAGGGTCAACTATGGCTACACCTTC. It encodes CASRQTYLDRVNYGYTF.